The sequence of this T cell receptor beta chain was determined in a study of blood T cell repertoires in COVID-19. Whole-study context: There were acute and convalescent COVID-19 samples, and they came from the United States, Italy and Spain. PBMCs, B-cell-depleted T cells, or T cells provided the cDNA or gDNA that made up the material.

The CDR3 totals 12 residues. Looked up from germline, CDR1 is LNHDA and CDR2 is SQIVND (reference sequence). Trimming cost V 10 bases and J 7 bases, with 13 bases left between them. Per the authors' pipeline: From reference gene primer amplification, estimates of nucleated cell counts were derived. Repertoires were generated with immunoSEQ multiplex PCR, while TCRdb's copy carries only in-frame clones and drops some. The D gene and trimming were derived from the DNA, and the V and J assignments and clone size from that table. The data contain some 7,800 clones, more than 75% of them singletons. The material sequenced was peripheral blood. The chain carries TRBV19 and TRBJ1-4; a possible D gene is TRBD1 (5 bases). The TCR comes from an older woman with active COVID-19. The chain's CDR3 is CATRADGEKLFF. In nucleotides, the CDR3 is TGTGCCACCAGGGCAGACGGTGAAAAACTGTTTTTT.